The entry that follows covers one T cell receptor (beta chain) sequence. Germline assignment: CDR1 SGHRS and CDR2 YFSETQ. With 5 bases clipped from V and 4 bases from J, the junction kept 2 bases outside the gene matches. This CDR3 region has 14 residues. Clones were read by immunoSEQ multiplex PCR, and TCRdb kept only the in-frame ones, dropping some. The repertoire has some 180,000 clones, more than 85% of them found once; the top ten carry approximately 1.6%. The data were taken from a study of T cell responses to AZD1222 COVID-19 vaccine. The chain uses TRBV5-1 and TRBJ2-1, with TRBD2 matching over 11 bases. The input for sequencing was peripheral blood, taken 28 days after the second AZD1222 dose. The sequence was collected from an adult who received the AZD1222 COVID-19 vaccine. The CDR3 sequence: CASRLAGEYNEQFF. The CDR3 coding sequence is TGCGCCAGCAGACTAGCGGGAGAATACAATGAGCAGTTCTTC.